The 26 T cell receptor beta chains presented below share a single source sample, sequenced in a study of shared clonotypes between healthy human individuals. TCRdb's table, derived via immunoSEQ multiplex PCR, lists solely in-frame clones and lacks some. The top ten hold over 9.5% of the sample, which has about half a million clones, roughly 80% seen once. Sequenced input: PBMCs. Source of these receptors: a woman aged 40 to 50 in good health. Some clones in this sample may be carry-over from other donors' samples.

This sequence joins TRBV25-1 and TRBJ1-4, with D possibly being TRBD1 (6 bases). The CDR3 covers 17 residues. Per the germline V gene, CDR1 is MGHDK and CDR2 is SYGVNS. Between the trimmed V and J ends, which lost 0 bases and 0 bases, there was a span of 11 bases. CDR3 in DNA: TGTGCCAGCAGTGAATATGACAGGCTTGCAACTAATGAAAAACTGTTTTTT. It encodes CASSEYDRLATNEKLFF.

This clone has only one observation. The rearrangement links TRBV28 to TRBJ2-2; D ambiguous. The CDR3 loop spans 13 amino acids. Germline CDR1 is MDHEN and CDR2 is SYDVKM. V dropped 8 bases and J dropped 0 bases, with 7 bases sitting between them. The CDR3 here is CASQGPNTGELFF. The CDR3, as DNA: TGTGCCAGCCAAGGGCCGAACACCGGGGAGCTGTTTTTT.

CDR3 protein: CAWSVLRGFSTDTQYF. The CDR3 DNA reads as TGTGCCTGGAGTGTACTACGGGGATTTAGCACAGATACGCAGTATTTT. This chain joins TRBV30 and TRBJ2-3, with D maybe TRBD2 (5 bases). Germline assignment: CDR1 GTSNPN and CDR2 SVGIG (reference sequence). Trimming stripped 0 bases from V and 0 bases from J, with 13 bases between. This CDR3 spans 16 amino acids. Variable domain in full (rest from reference TRBV30 and TRBJ2-3): SQTIHQWPATLVQPVGSPLSLECTVEGTSNPNLYWYRQAAGRGLQLLFYSVGIGQISSEVPQNLSASRPQDRQFILSSKKLLLSDSGFYLCAWSVLRGFSTDTQYFGPGTRLTVL.

To note about this clone: A far larger clone is only one base removed, so a read error is likely. The J gene is TRBJ1-4, the V gene TRBV5-8; no clear D gene. The CDR3 totals 14 residues. Per germline, CDR1 SGHTS and CDR2 YDEGEE. CDR3 in DNA: TGTGCCAGCAGCGGAGACCGGTTCAATGAAAGACTGTTTTTT. Translating gives CASSGDRFNERLFF. Complete variable domain (other parts from reference TRBV5-8 and TRBJ1-4): EAGVTQSPTHLIKTRGQQATLRCSPISGHTSVYWYQQALGLGLQFLLWYDEGEERNRGNFPPRFSGRQFPNYSSELNVNALELEDSALYLCASSGDRFNERLFFGSGTQLSVL.

This chain uses TRBV5-1 with TRBJ2-3; D might be TRBD1 (6 bases). Germline assignment: CDR1 SGHRS and CDR2 YFSETQ. Trimming pared 4 bases from V and 6 bases from J, leaving 18 bases between. The CDR3 runs to 15 residues. DNA for the CDR3: TGCGCCAGCAGCCCCGGTAGGGGGTTTGAGGATACGCAGTATTTT. Amino acid sequence: CASSPGRGFEDTQYF. The full variable domain, completed using reference TRBV5-1 and TRBJ2-3, is KAGVTQTPRYLIKTRGQQVTLSCSPISGHRSVSWYQQTPGQGLQFLFEYFSETQRNKGNFPGRFSGRQFSNSRSEMNVSTLELGDSALYLCASSPGRGFEDTQYFGPGTRLTVL.

A remark on this clone: The sample has other DNA sequences that encode this CDR3 too. The CDR3: CASRPTGANTEAFF. The CDR3 DNA is TGTGCCAGCAGGCCCACAGGGGCGAACACTGAAGCTTTCTTT. This rearrangement joins TRBV6-6 to TRBJ1-1; 7 nucleotides agree with TRBD1. CDR1 and CDR2 from the germline V gene are MNHNY and SVGAGI (reference sequence). This CDR3 comprises 14 residues. Losses at the gene ends were 6 bases for V and 1 base for J; bases not matched to a gene: 5.

This chain connects TRBV18 to TRBJ2-7; D is undetermined. V dropped 2 bases and J dropped 5 bases, with 10 bases sitting between them. CDR3 size: 13 residues. Germline V CDR1 and CDR2: KGHSH, LQKENI. The CDR3 region is CASSPGQVHEQYF. Here the CDR3 DNA reads TGTGCCAGCTCACCAGGGCAGGTTCACGAGCAGTACTTC.

The chain links TRBV28 to TRBJ2-3; 10 bases are a match to TRBD1. Germline CDR1 MDHEN, CDR2 SYDVKM. Unmatched junction bases numbered 6, after V lost 5 bases and J lost 1 base. The CDR3 has 16 residues. The CDR3 DNA sequence: TGTGCCAGCAGTCCGAGGGACAGGGGAGGCACAGATACGCAGTATTTT. Its translation is CASSPRDRGGTDTQYF.

This clone was counted a single time. V gene TRBV5-1 combines with J gene TRBJ2-1; 9 bases are shared with TRBD1. J gave up 7 bases and V 0 bases, and 5 bases lay outside the gene matches. The CDR3 covers 15 residues. Germline V gene lookup returns CDR1 SGHRS and CDR2 YFSETQ. DNA of the CDR3: TGCGCCAGCAGCTTGGTAGACGGACAGGGGAATGAGCAGTTCTTC. Translated, it gives CASSLVDGQGNEQFF.

The rearrangement joins TRBV6-6 to TRBJ2-1; D gene ambiguous. The CDR3 runs 15 residues. The germline gives CDR1 MNHNY, CDR2 SVGAGI (reference sequence). Trimming took off 7 bases at V and 7 bases at J, with 20 bases between the two ends. This chain's CDR3 is CASTFTPDSGNEQFF. The CDR3 DNA reads as TGTGCCAGCACCTTCACACCTGACTCCGGGAATGAGCAGTTCTTC.

The chain links TRBV30 to TRBJ2-1; perhaps TRBD2 as D (5 bases). The germline V and J ends were trimmed by 3 bases and 6 bases, with 9 bases remaining between them. Per the germline V gene, CDR1 is GTSNPN and CDR2 is SVGIG (reference sequence). The CDR3 has 12 residues. This CDR3 is CAWRVAINEQFF. In nucleotides, the CDR3 is TGTGCCTGGAGGGTAGCGATCAATGAGCAGTTCTTC.

This sequence joins TRBV7-2 and TRBJ2-1; D may match TRBD1 or TRBD2 (5 bases each). V was clipped by 8 bases and J by 8 bases, with 16 bases between them. The CDR3 is 13 amino acids. Germline V gene lookup returns CDR1 SGHTA and CDR2 FQGNSA. The CDR3 reads CASGGPNTDEQFF. For the CDR3, the DNA is TGTGCCAGCGGGGGACCAAATACGGATGAGCAGTTCTTC.

V usage is TRBV21-1 and J usage is TRBJ1-1; TRBD1, the D gene given by the table, was not confirmed from the DNA. TRBV21-1 is a pseudogene. The CDR3 has 14 amino acids. The CDR3 nucleotides read TGTGCCAGCAGCCCCGGACAGGCGAACACTGAAGCTTTCTTT. The encoded protein is CASSPGQANTEAFF.

This clone has only one observation. The chain is built from TRBV7-2 and TRBJ2-3; 12 bases line up with TRBD2. Trimming took 3 bases from V and 4 from J; bases not matched to a gene: 2. The CDR3 has 15 amino acids. Germline V gene sequence: CDR1 SGHTA, CDR2 FQGNSA. DNA for the CDR3: TGTGCCAGCAGCTTGACTAGCGGGAGTTCAGATACGCAGTATTTT. It codes for CASSLTSGSSDTQYF.

With regard to this clone: A far larger clone is a single base away, which makes a read error likely. This chain uses TRBV5-8 with TRBJ1-5, with D maybe TRBD1 (5 bases). This CDR3 contains 15 residues. The V gene lost 2 bases and the J gene lost 4 bases, with 13 bases spanning the gap. Germline V gene lookup returns CDR1 SGHTS and CDR2 YDEGEE. CDR3: CASSLVEGLNQPQHF. CDR3 sequence (DNA): TGTGCCAGCAGCTTAGTCGAGGGGCTTAATCAGCCCCAGCATTTT.

This chain joins TRBV5-8 and TRBJ2-3; D not certain. Germline V gene data show CDR1 as SGHTS and CDR2 as YDEGEE. Trimming pared 4 bases from V and 6 bases from J, leaving 12 bases between. The CDR3 contains 13 residues. The CDR3 DNA reads as TGTGCCAGCAGCCACCCCAATGAGGATACGCAGTATTTT. Translating gives CASSHPNEDTQYF. The variable domain in full, with the rest retrieved from reference TRBV5-8 and TRBJ2-3, is EAGVTQSPTHLIKTRGQQATLRCSPISGHTSVYWYQQALGLGLQFLLWYDEGEERNRGNFPPRFSGRQFPNYSSELNVNALELEDSALYLCASSHPNEDTQYFGPGTRLTVL.

The genes are TRBV4-2 and TRBJ2-1; 10 bases are a match to TRBD2. This CDR3 spans 15 amino acids. V lost 4 bases, J lost 8 bases, and 8 bases stayed unmatched. The germline V gene has CDR1 LGHNA and CDR2 YNFKEQ. CDR3 in DNA: TGTGCCAGCAGCCTAAGCGGGAGGGCCGTCGATGAGCAGTTCTTC. Encoded protein: CASSLSGRAVDEQFF.

The V and J genes are TRBV18 and TRBJ2-1, with D perhaps matching TRBD2 (5 bases). Trimming stripped 3 bases from V and 9 bases from J, with 15 bases between. CDR1 is KGHSH and CDR2 is LQKENI in the germline V gene. The length of the CDR3 is 14 residues. The CDR3 loop reads CASSPGLGDGEQFF. The DNA for the CDR3 is TGTGCCAGCTCACCCGGGCTGGGAGACGGTGAGCAGTTCTTC.

The V and J genes are TRBV9 and TRBJ2-2; possible D gene TRBD2, 5 bases. V was shortened by 5 bases and J by 3 bases, with 11 bases between the two germline ends. CDR3 length equals 14 residues. The germline V gene has CDR1 SGDLS and CDR2 YYNGEE. In nucleotides, the CDR3 is TGTGCCAGCAGTTCCCAGCGGCACACCGGGGAGCTGTTTTTT. The encoded protein is CASSSQRHTGELFF.

With respect to this clone: A read error is the likely source, as a far larger clone sits one nucleotide away. This sequence joins TRBV10-1 and TRBJ2-2; no clear D. Germline CDR1 reads WNHNN; CDR2 reads SYGVQD (reference sequence). The CDR3 totals 14 residues. The V end lost 4 bases, the J end lost 1 base, and 7 bases lay between the germline ends. CDR3 amino acids: CASSVCGNTGELFF. CDR3 nucleotide sequence: TGCGCCAGCAGTGTCTGCGGGAACACCGGGGAGCTGTTTTTT.

The gene calls are TRBV10-2 and TRBJ2-7; no clear D gene. V lost 6 bases and J lost 0, with 6 bases in between. The V gene's germline CDR1 is WSHSY and CDR2 SAAADI. The CDR3 totals 12 residues. CDR3 in amino acids: CASSFSSYEQYF. In DNA, the CDR3 is TGCGCCAGCAGCTTTAGCTCCTACGAGCAGTACTTC.

This clone was detected once. The J gene is TRBJ2-6, the V gene TRBV5-1; D gene ambiguous. This CDR3 is built from 18 residues. V lost 5 bases and J 0 bases, leaving 18 bases between the germline ends. Germline-derived CDR1 and CDR2 are SGHRS and YFSETQ. CDR3 protein: CASRYQTTSFSGANVLTF. DNA of the CDR3: TGCGCCAGCAGATACCAAACGACAAGCTTCTCTGGGGCCAACGTCCTGACTTTC.

This clone occurred a few times. The rearrangement joins TRBV2 to TRBJ1-1, with 7 bases matching TRBD1. There are 13 residues in the CDR3. Trimming at V came to 4 bases and at J to 7 bases, leaving 6 bases not matched to a gene. From germline, CDR1 is SNHLY and CDR2 FYNNEI. The CDR3 here is CASSGGGRLEAFF. The CDR3 nucleotides are TGTGCCAGCAGTGGAGGGGGCCGGCTTGAAGCTTTCTTT.

The rearrangement joins TRBV5-6 to TRBJ2-2; 11 bases are shared with TRBD1. Trimming at V came to 5 bases and at J to 2 bases, leaving 2 bases not matched to a gene. Germline V lookup: CDR1 SGHDT, CDR2 YYEEEE. CDR3 length: 15 residues. The CDR3, as DNA: TGTGCCAGCAGTCGGACAGGGGGCAACACCGGGGAGCTGTTTTTT. Residues: CASSRTGGNTGELFF.

In regard to this clone: No conserved phenylalanine or tryptophan is present at the end of the CDR3, so a read error is the likely explanation. The chain employs TRBV29-1 and TRBJ2-7, with unresolved D. The CDR3 is made up of 14 amino acids. Germline V CDR1 and CDR2: SQVTM, ANQGSEA. Trimming shortened V by 3 bases and J by 6 bases, and 18 bases separated the two germline ends. The chain's CDR3 is CSVEVGYLDSEQYL. Here the CDR3 DNA reads TGCAGCGTTGAGGTGGGCTATCTCGATAGCGAGCAGTACCTC.

As concerns this clone: This likely traces to a read error, being one base from a far larger clone. The genes are TRBV6-1 and TRBJ2-7, with a tentative D call TRBD2 (5 bases). The length of the CDR3 is 13 residues. CDR1 and CDR2 from the germline V gene are MNHNS and SASEGT. The CDR3 reads CASRSLGDYEQHF. The DNA for the CDR3 is TGTGCCAGCAGAAGCCTTGGAGACTACGAGCAGCACTTC.